This TCR beta chain was documented in a study of T cell changes during pregnancy in multiple sclerosis. V was trimmed by 0 bases and J by 0 bases, leaving 3 bases between them. CDR3 size: 15 residues. Germline V gene data show CDR1 as MNHEY and CDR2 as SVGAGI. Generated by immunoSEQ multiplex PCR, the TCRdb table keeps only in-frame clones and is missing some. The table has about 65,000 clones, around 92% seen once. The sequencing here drew on CD8+ T cells from peripheral blood mononuclear cells, taken in the third trimester of pregnancy. The sequence derives from a female donor in good health, enrolled as a control in a pregnancy study. The chain joins TRBV6-5 to TRBJ2-6; D is unclear. The CDR3 here is CASSYSLSGANVLTF. CDR3 in DNA: TGTGCCAGCAGTTACTCACTCTCTGGGGCCAACGTCCTGACTTTC.